The 30 T cell receptor beta chains reported below all come from one sample, sequenced in a study of T cells in Graves' hyperthyroidism and ophthalmopathy. TCR beta CDR3 sequences were amplified from RNA transcripts. A first-round RT-PCR of the TCR CDR3 used the HTBI primer set. MiXCR, applied by TCRdb to the multiplex PCR reads, yields one record per CDR3 protein. The profile covers roughly 720,000 distinct CDR3 sequences, with roughly 17% appearing a single time and around 16% taken by the ten largest. Sequencing was done on a sample of blood. These receptors were obtained from a man aged 45-60 years with Graves' hyperthyroidism.

This clonotype occurred many times. The chain recombines TRBV6-1 with TRBJ2-7; possibly TRBD2 for D (7 bases). V was cut by 6 bases and J by 7 bases, with 19 bases left in between. The CDR3 covers 14 residues. CDR1 and CDR2 (germline): MNHNS, SASEGT. CDR3 bases: TGTGCCAGCAGGGCCGAAGGGGGGGCTGGTGAGCAGTACTTC. It is translated as CASRAEGGAGEQYF.

This clonotype was counted at least ten times. This rearrangement joins TRBV18 to TRBJ1-1; 7 nucleotides match TRBD1. This CDR3 is 14 amino acids long. V shed 1 base, J shed 4 bases, and the junction held 3 bases outside the gene matches. Germline CDR1 reads KGHSH; CDR2 reads LQKENI. The CDR3 region is CASSPQGASTEAFF. The CDR3 region has the DNA TGTGCCAGCTCACCACAGGGGGCGAGCACTGAAGCTTTCTTT. The full variable domain, completed using reference TRBV18 and TRBJ1-1, is NAGVMQNPRHLVRRRGQEARLRCSPMKGHSHVYWYRQLPEEGLKFMVYLQKENIIDESGMPKERFSAEFPKEGPSILRIQQVVRGDSAAYFCASSPQGASTEAFFGQGTRLTVV.

In its sample, this clonotype was seen many times. This chain uses TRBV28 with TRBJ1-4; D is undetermined. V shed 2 bases and J shed 8 bases, with 9 bases lying between them. The CDR3 consists of 13 residues. Germline-derived CDR1 and CDR2 are MDHEN and SYDVKM. This chain's CDR3 is CASSLEGREKLFF. CDR3 nucleotide sequence: TGTGCCAGCAGTTTAGAGGGTCGAGAAAAACTGTTTTTT.

The sample holds many counts of this clonotype. The rearrangement joins TRBV2 to TRBJ1-2; D possibly corresponds to TRBD1 (6 bases). V was pared by 2 bases and J by 4 bases, with 8 bases between. The CDR3 consists of 13 residues. Germline V gene sequence: CDR1 SNHLY, CDR2 FYNNEI. CDR3 amino acids: CASSEQGTYGYTF. The CDR3 nucleotides read TGTGCCAGCAGTGAACAGGGGACCTATGGCTACACCTTC. The whole variable domain, filled in from reference TRBV2 and TRBJ1-2, reads EPEVTQTPSHQVTQMGQEVILRCVPISNHLYFYWYRQILGQKVEFLVSFYNNEISEKSEIFDDQFSVERPDGSNFTLKIRSTKLEDSAMYFCASSEQGTYGYTFGSGTRLTVV.

The chain uses TRBV6-1 and TRBJ1-4; 8 nucleotides agree with TRBD1. The germline gives CDR1 MNHNS, CDR2 SASEGT. The CDR3 totals 14 residues. The V gene end was trimmed by 6 bases and the J gene end by 3 bases; junction bases not matched to a gene: 3. The chain's CDR3 is CASSRDRSNEKLFF. The CDR3 DNA is TGTGCCAGCAGCAGGGACAGGTCTAATGAAAAACTGTTTTTT.

The table lists this clonotype with many counts. The J gene is TRBJ1-6, the V gene TRBV18; D might be TRBD1 (5 bases). Germline lookup yields CDR1 KGHSH and CDR2 LQKENI. CDR3 length: 16 amino acids. Trimming took off 3 bases at V and 14 bases at J, with 23 bases between the two ends. CDR3 DNA sequence: TGTGCCAGCTCACCCCAGCAGACAGCAAACGATAAGACCCTCCACTTT. Its protein product is CASSPQQTANDKTLHF.

This clonotype appeared a few times. The chain links TRBV6-9 to TRBJ2-7; the D is unclear. The germline V gene encodes CDR1 MNHGY and CDR2 SVAAGI. Trimming removed 3 bases from V and 1 base from J, with 10 bases in between. The CDR3 sequence is 14 residues long. The CDR3 region is CASSYAPDSYEQYF. The CDR3 DNA reads as TGTGCCAGCAGTTACGCCCCGGATTCCTACGAGCAGTACTTC.

The rearrangement uses TRBV27 and TRBJ2-7; no reliable D call. V lost 2 bases and J lost 2, with 13 bases in between. The germline CDR1 and CDR2 sequences are MNHEY and SMNVEV (reference sequence). The CDR3 is 15 amino acids. The CDR3, as DNA: TGTGCCAGCAGTTTAGATCCGGGCCCCCCCTACGAGCAGTACTTC. It encodes CASSLDPGPPYEQYF.

At least ten counts were recorded for this clonotype. The gene calls are TRBV12-3 or TRBV12-4 and TRBJ2-2; 9 nucleotides align to TRBD1. V gave up 3 bases and J gave up 5 bases; unmatched junction bases: 4. The CDR3 is made up of 15 amino acids. The CDR3 DNA follows: TGTGCCAGCAGTTTTGGGACAGGGCGGACCGGGGAGCTGTTTTTT. It is translated as CASSFGTGRTGELFF.

This clonotype was seen repeatedly, ten times or more. The genes are TRBV7-2 and TRBJ2-1; 7 positions match TRBD2. This CDR3 contains 13 residues. The junction had 2 bases not matched to a gene; V was cut back by 0 bases and J by 9 bases. From germline, CDR1 is SGHTA and CDR2 FQGNSA. The CDR3 DNA reads as TGTGCCAGCAGCTTAGCGACTAGCAGTGAGCAGTTCTTC. It is translated as CASSLATSSEQFF.

This clonotype showed up many times. V usage is TRBV28 and J usage is TRBJ2-1; D perhaps matches TRBD2 (6 bases). Germline CDR1 reads MDHEN; CDR2 reads SYDVKM. This CDR3 is 12 amino acids long. Trimming removed 6 bases from V and 7 bases from J, with 10 bases in between. CDR3 loop: CASSLRGNEQFF. The DNA of the CDR3 is TGTGCCAGCAGCTTGCGGGGTAATGAGCAGTTCTTC.

The genes are TRBV28 and TRBJ1-5; the D gene is possibly TRBD1 (5 bases). CDR3 length: 15 amino acids. CDR1 is MDHEN, CDR2 SYDVKM, per germline. The ends were cut back, 5 bases at V and 0 bases at J, with 11 bases in the middle. CDR3 protein: CASSGGRVSNQPQHF. The CDR3 DNA reads as TGTGCCAGCAGTGGGGGAAGGGTTAGCAATCAGCCCCAGCATTTT. The full variable domain, completed using reference TRBV28 and TRBJ1-5, is DVKVTQSSRYLVKRTGEKVFLECVQDMDHENMFWYRQDPGLGLRLIYFSYDVKMKEKGDIPEGYSVSREKKERFSLILESASTNQTSMYLCASSGGRVSNQPQHFGDGTRLSIL.

This clonotype has a count of ten or more. The gene calls are TRBV6-1 and TRBJ1-5; TRBD1 is a possible D gene (5 bases). From germline, CDR1 is MNHNS and CDR2 SASEGT. This CDR3 contains 13 residues. V lost 5 bases, J lost 10 bases, and 15 bases lay in between. CDR3 nucleotides: TGTGCCAGCAGTTTAGACAGCCAACGTCCCCAGCATTTT. Amino acid sequence: CASSLDSQRPQHF.

The chain is built from TRBV28 and TRBJ2-7, with 9 bases fitting TRBD1. Germline lookup yields CDR1 MDHEN and CDR2 SYDVKM. The CDR3 spans 17 residues. V lost 5 bases and J lost 4; bases outside the gene matches: 15. The CDR3 here is CASSIPPGQGKEYEQYF. The CDR3 DNA reads TGTGCCAGCAGTATACCCCCCGGACAGGGGAAAGAGTACGAGCAGTACTTC.

This clonotype has just a few counts. The V call is TRBV5-1, the J call TRBJ1-6; a weak D match, TRBD1 (5 bases). In germline, CDR1 is SGHRS, CDR2 YFSETQ. Trimming removed 4 bases at V and 7 bases at J, with 12 bases between. The CDR3 loop spans 14 amino acids. The CDR3 loop is CASSADMRNSPLHF. CDR3 DNA sequence: TGCGCCAGCAGCGCGGACATGAGGAATTCACCCCTCCACTTT.

V is TRBV9 and J is TRBJ1-1, with 7 positions matching TRBD1. This CDR3 is built from 12 residues. J was trimmed by 7 bases and V by 3 bases; bases with no gene match: 3. Germline V gene data show CDR1 as SGDLS and CDR2 as YYNGEE. The CDR3 reads CASSGDRVEAFF. CDR3 coding DNA: TGTGCCAGCAGCGGGGACAGAGTTGAAGCTTTCTTT. Looking up the rest from reference TRBV9 and TRBJ1-1 gives the full variable domain: DSGVTQTPKHLITATGQRVTLRCSPRSGDLSVYWYQQSLDQGLQFLIQYYNGEERAKGNILERFSAQQFPDLHSELNLSSLELGDSALYFCASSGDRVEAFFGQGTRLTVV.

V is TRBV18 and J is TRBJ2-5; D gene unclear. V was trimmed by 6 bases and J by 3 bases, leaving 8 bases between them. The CDR3 is made up of 12 amino acids. Germline V gene sequence: CDR1 KGHSH, CDR2 LQKENI. Here the CDR3 reads CASSTQEETQYF. The CDR3 DNA sequence: TGTGCCAGCTCTACCCAAGAAGAGACCCAGTACTTC.

The chain is built from TRBV6-1 and TRBJ1-5, with unresolved D. V was cut by 5 bases and J by 5 bases, with 10 bases left in between. The CDR3 covers 13 residues. Germline V gene lookup returns CDR1 MNHNS and CDR2 SASEGT. This CDR3 is CASSLSLDQPQHF. CDR3 sequence (DNA): TGTGCCAGCAGTTTGTCTCTCGATCAGCCCCAGCATTTT.

This clonotype was observed a few times. The chain couples TRBV9 to TRBJ2-1; possible D gene TRBD1, 5 bases. Germline loops: CDR1 SGDLS, CDR2 YYNGEE. Trimming cost V 0 bases and J 8 bases, with 18 bases left between them. The CDR3 spans 16 residues. The CDR3 DNA follows: TGTGCCAGCAGCGTAGAACGAGACAGTGTCTATCATGAGCAGTTCTTC. Its translation: CASSVERDSVYHEQFF. Full variable domain (rest looked up from reference TRBV9 and TRBJ2-1): DSGVTQTPKHLITATGQRVTLRCSPRSGDLSVYWYQQSLDQGLQFLIQYYNGEERAKGNILERFSAQQFPDLHSELNLSSLELGDSALYFCASSVERDSVYHEQFFGPGTRLTVL.

The chain has TRBV24-1 and TRBJ2-5; D remains unclear. The V gene lost 2 bases and the J gene lost 1 base, with 4 bases spanning the gap. CDR3 size: 13 residues. Germline-derived CDR1 and CDR2 are KGHDR and SFDVKD. The CDR3 loop reads CATSDSAQETQYF. The CDR3 nucleotides are TGTGCCACCAGTGATTCGGCCCAAGAGACCCAGTACTTC.

The V and J genes are TRBV28 and TRBJ2-1; 12 positions match TRBD2. V was pared by 6 bases and J by 2 bases, with 2 bases of the junction left unmatched. This CDR3 contains 15 residues. Germline V lookup: CDR1 MDHEN, CDR2 SYDVKM. The CDR3, as DNA: TGTGCCAGCAGACTAGCGGGAGGAGCCTACAATGAGCAGTTCTTC. This sequence encodes CASRLAGGAYNEQFF.

V is TRBV2 and J is TRBJ2-1; the D gene is possibly TRBD2 (7 bases). The CDR3 consists of 14 residues. V dropped 3 bases and J dropped 6 bases, with 12 bases sitting between them. Germline values: CDR1 SNHLY, CDR2 FYNNEI. The CDR3 DNA reads TGTGCCAGCAGTGAGCGGGGGCACAGCAATGAGCAGTTCTTC. Protein product: CASSERGHSNEQFF.

The chain combines TRBV12-3 or TRBV12-4 with TRBJ1-2; 7 positions agree with TRBD1. The ends lost 5 bases at V and 1 base at J; junction bases unmatched: 7. This CDR3 comprises 15 residues. CDR3 region: CASSPQGGINYGYTF. For the CDR3, the DNA is TGTGCCAGCAGTCCCCAGGGGGGGATTAACTATGGCTACACCTTC.

This clonotype was seen ten or more times. This chain connects TRBV2 to TRBJ1-2; D gene unclear. Germline lookup yields CDR1 SNHLY and CDR2 FYNNEI. This CDR3 is built from 13 residues. Trimming pared 6 bases from V and 2 bases from J, leaving 10 bases between. The chain's CDR3 is CASSQVPNYGYTF. DNA for the CDR3: TGTGCCAGCAGCCAGGTTCCCAACTATGGCTACACCTTC.

This clonotype has ten or more counts. The chain uses TRBV2 and TRBJ2-7; D gene uncertain. The CDR3 extends over 13 amino acids. Per germline, CDR1 SNHLY and CDR2 FYNNEI. V lost 3 bases, J lost 2 bases, and 8 bases lay in between. Here the CDR3 reads CASSDYSTYEQYF. For the CDR3, the DNA is TGTGCCAGCAGTGACTATTCAACCTACGAGCAGTACTTC.

This clonotype was counted at least ten times. V usage is TRBV28 and J usage is TRBJ2-3, with TRBD1 identical over 9 bases. CDR3 size: 16 residues. V gave up 2 bases and J gave up 1 base; unmatched junction bases: 4. Germline assignment: CDR1 MDHEN and CDR2 SYDVKM. The CDR3 DNA sequence: TGTGCCAGCAGTTTACTGACAGGGGGACGCACAGATACGCAGTATTTT. This encodes CASSLLTGGRTDTQYF.

The gene calls are TRBV19 and TRBJ2-1; TRBD2 is a possible D gene (5 bases). Germline lookup yields CDR1 LNHDA and CDR2 SQIVND (reference sequence). V was trimmed by 4 bases and J by 0 bases, leaving 13 bases between them. The CDR3 has 16 amino acids. The CDR3 sequence: CASSTLAFHSYNEQFF. The CDR3 bases are TGTGCCAGTAGTACTCTAGCCTTTCACTCCTACAATGAGCAGTTCTTC.

This clonotype was recorded many times. The chain uses TRBV19 and TRBJ2-1; 9 bases align to TRBD2. CDR1 is LNHDA, CDR2 SQIVND, per germline (reference sequence). With 9 bases clipped from V and 7 bases from J, the junction kept 10 bases outside the gene matches. The CDR3 is 14 residues long. CDR3 nucleotides: TGTGCCAGCAAGGGGACTAGCTTTTGGAATGAGCAGTTCTTC. Protein product: CASKGTSFWNEQFF.

This clonotype has a count of ten or more. The chain uses TRBV5-1 and TRBJ2-2; a possible D gene is TRBD1 (5 bases). Germline CDR1 reads SGHRS; CDR2 reads YFSETQ. The CDR3 sequence is 16 residues long. Trimming took 1 base from V and 0 from J, leaving 10 bases between them. For the CDR3, the DNA is TGCGCCAGCAGCTTGAATCCAGGGTCGAACACCGGGGAGCTGTTTTTT. Translation: CASSLNPGSNTGELFF. Combining the CDR3 with reference TRBV5-1 and TRBJ2-2 gives the whole variable domain KAGVTQTPRYLIKTRGQQVTLSCSPISGHRSVSWYQQTPGQGLQFLFEYFSETQRNKGNFPGRFSGRQFSNSRSEMNVSTLELGDSALYLCASSLNPGSNTGELFFGEGSRLTVL.

This clonotype has ten or more counts. V usage is TRBV28 and J usage is TRBJ2-1; D remains ambiguous. The length of the CDR3 is 13 residues. Germline lookup yields CDR1 MDHEN and CDR2 SYDVKM. The V end was cut by 1 base, the J end by 3 bases, with 4 bases between. The CDR3 is CASSLFVYNEQFF. CDR3 nucleotides: TGTGCCAGCAGTTTATTTGTCTACAATGAGCAGTTCTTC.